These 13 T cell receptor beta chains originate from one sample sequenced in a study of blood T cell repertoires in COVID-19. Assay: immunoSEQ multiplex PCR; the TCRdb copy retains only in-frame clones and omits some. The sample shows about 240,000 clones, about 86% of them seen only once. The sequencing input was peripheral blood. Receptor source: a woman of 80 years or more with acute or convalescent COVID-19.

J is TRBJ2-3 and V is TRBV6-5; 10 bases match TRBD1. With V trimmed by 6 bases and J by 4 bases, 7 bases remained unmatched. The CDR3 is 15 residues long. Germline V gene lookup returns CDR1 MNHEY and CDR2 SVGAGI. In nucleotides, the CDR3 is TGTGCCAGCAGCCCCGGGACAGGGGTCTCAGATACGCAGTATTTT. This translates into CASSPGTGVSDTQYF.

This chain uses TRBV28 with TRBJ2-3; 7 positions agree with TRBD2. The CDR3 has 13 amino acids. With 6 bases clipped from V and 6 bases from J, the junction kept 6 bases outside the gene matches. CDR1 is MDHEN and CDR2 is SYDVKM in the germline V gene. The CDR3 loop is CASRTLAADTQYF. The DNA for the CDR3 is TGTGCCAGCAGAACTCTAGCGGCGGATACGCAGTATTTT.

The chain recombines TRBV5-4 with TRBJ2-1, with 8 bases fitting TRBD2. After removal of 4 bases from V and 10 bases from J, the junction contained 16 bases not matched to a gene. The CDR3 is 16 amino acids. CDR1 is SGHNT, CDR2 YYREEE, per germline (reference sequence). The CDR3 reads CASSAPGGTGGWEQFF. The CDR3 nucleotides read TGTGCCAGCAGCGCCCCGGGGGGGACGGGGGGATGGGAGCAGTTCTTC.

V is TRBV5-1 and J is TRBJ2-1; TRBD1 is a possible D gene (7 bases). The CDR3 runs to 16 residues. Trimming shortened V by 0 bases and J by 0 bases, and 10 bases separated the two germline ends. CDR1 is SGHRS, CDR2 YFSETQ, per germline. The CDR3 loop reads CASSLAGGGSYNEQFF. CDR3 DNA sequence: TGCGCCAGCAGCTTGGCAGGGGGAGGCTCCTACAATGAGCAGTTCTTC.

The CDR3 bases are TGTGCCAGCAGCCCCTACAGGGGCTCTAATTCACCCCTCCACTTT. Amino acid sequence: CASSPYRGSNSPLHF. The chain employs TRBV5-6 and TRBJ1-6, with 7 positions matching TRBD1. V trimming: 4 bases; J trimming: 6 bases; junction bases outside the gene matches: 7. Germline values: CDR1 SGHDT, CDR2 YYEEEE. This CDR3 has 15 residues. Full variable domain (outside the CDR3, taken from reference TRBV5-6 and TRBJ1-6): DAGVTQSPTHLIKTRGQQVTLRCSPKSGHDTVSWYQQALGQGPQFIFQYYEEEERQRGNFPDRFSGHQFPNYSSELNVNALLLGDSALYLCASSPYRGSNSPLHFGNGTRLTVT.

This rearrangement joins TRBV10-3 to TRBJ2-3, with 9 bases that match TRBD2. Germline V lookup: CDR1 ENHRY, CDR2 SYGVKD. The CDR3 loop spans 15 amino acids. After removal of 4 bases from V and 2 bases from J, the junction contained 4 bases not matched to a gene. The CDR3 DNA is TGTGCCATCAGTGTTAGCGGGGGAGCCACAGATACGCAGTATTTT. Protein: CAISVSGGATDTQYF.

This clone was recorded only once. V is TRBV5-6 and J is TRBJ1-5; a weak D match, TRBD1 (6 bases). The length of the CDR3 is 15 residues. CDR1 is SGHDT and CDR2 is YYEEEE in the germline V gene. V lost 1 base, J lost 3 bases, and 11 bases lay in between. DNA for the CDR3: TGTGCCAGCAGCTTGAGACAGGATGACAATCAGCCCCAGCATTTT. It yields the protein CASSLRQDDNQPQHF.

This chain joins TRBV30 and TRBJ1-4; weak D call: TRBD1 (5 bases). Germline CDR1 reads GTSNPN; CDR2 reads SVGIG (reference sequence). The CDR3 contains 15 residues. V shed 1 base and J shed 0 bases, with 9 bases lying between them. For the CDR3, the DNA is TGTGCCTGGAGTGCGATAGGGGCAACTAATGAAAAACTGTTTTTT. Translated, it gives CAWSAIGATNEKLFF.

V and J are TRBV7-8 and TRBJ1-1; D is unresolved. The germline V gene encodes CDR1 SGHVS and CDR2 FQNEAQ. V lost 5 bases and J lost 1, with 8 bases in between. The CDR3 extends over 13 amino acids. CDR3 sequence (DNA): TGTGCCAGCAGCCTGAGGCAGAACACTGAAGCTTTCTTT. Translation gives CASSLRQNTEAFF. Together with reference TRBV7-8 and TRBJ1-1, the CDR3 gives the full variable domain: GAGVSQSPRYKVAKRGQDVALRCDPISGHVSLFWYQQALGQGPEFLTYFQNEAQLDKSGLPSDRFFAERPEGSVSTLKIQRTQQEDSAVYLCASSLRQNTEAFFGQGTRLTVV.

V usage is TRBV6-5 and J usage is TRBJ1-6; possible D gene TRBD1, 6 bases. The CDR3 consists of 13 residues. Between the trimmed V and J ends, which lost 8 bases and 8 bases, there was a span of 13 bases. Germline V gene sequence: CDR1 MNHEY, CDR2 SVGAGI. The CDR3 reads CASGWTADSPLHF. The CDR3, as DNA: TGTGCCAGCGGCTGGACAGCTGATTCACCCCTCCACTTT.

The chain uses TRBV5-1 and TRBJ2-5; tentatively, D is TRBD1 (6 bases). The ends were cut back, 4 bases at V and 4 bases at J, with 17 bases in the middle. Germline V CDR1 and CDR2: SGHRS, YFSETQ. This CDR3 region has 15 residues. CDR3 sequence: CASSLGTIRGETQYF. The CDR3 bases are TGCGCCAGCAGCCTTGGGACCATCAGGGGAGAGACCCAGTACTTC. Full variable domain (outside the CDR3, taken from reference TRBV5-1 and TRBJ2-5): KAGVTQTPRYLIKTRGQQVTLSCSPISGHRSVSWYQQTPGQGLQFLFEYFSETQRNKGNFPGRFSGRQFSNSRSEMNVSTLELGDSALYLCASSLGTIRGETQYFGPGTRLLVL.

The gene calls are TRBV25-1 and TRBJ1-4; perhaps TRBD1 as D (6 bases). Germline CDR1 MGHDK, CDR2 SYGVNS. V was pared by 9 bases and J by 3 bases, with 14 bases between. The CDR3 is made up of 14 amino acids. The CDR3 DNA sequence: TGTGCCAGTCGCCAGGGGAAGGCTAATGAAAAACTGTTTTTT. Encoded protein: CASRQGKANEKLFF.

The chain couples TRBV15 to TRBJ2-3; D may be TRBD1 (5 bases). Trimming took off 0 bases at V and 1 base at J, with 11 bases between the two ends. The length of the CDR3 is 16 residues. Germline assignment: CDR1 LNHNV and CDR2 YYDKDF (reference sequence). CDR3 residues: CATSRDQGFGTDTQYF. CDR3 sequence (DNA): TGTGCCACCAGCAGAGACCAGGGTTTTGGCACAGATACGCAGTATTTT.